This record concerns one T cell receptor beta chain sequence. This clonotype has at least ten counts. Its cognate antigen has yet to be identified. Base qualities are not provided; no much larger clone lies one nucleotide away. The sample originates from a study of CD8 T cells in ankylosing spondylitis (dated by TCRdb to 2016 to 2017). The study in broad terms: The study profiled T cell receptor beta repertoires in healthy donors and ankylosing spondylitis patients to find disease-linked TCR variants. Samples of peripheral blood were taken, and for ankylosing spondylitis patients, synovial fluid was collected as well. The full study cohort comprised 20 to 30 ankylosing spondylitis patients and 110 or so healthy donors. Study-level results and caveats: Some of the motif variants had been reported before in the synovial fluid and blood of reactive arthritis patients, a finding that suggests common disease-initiation mechanisms. Blood from ankylosing spondylitis patients appeared to be characterized by a TCR beta motif composed of 7 to 9 highly homologous amino acid variants. The disease-linked clones showed a CD8+ phenotype and occurred at relatively low frequencies in peripheral blood. The disease-linked clones were reported as significantly enriched in matched synovial fluid samples from ankylosing spondylitis patients.

Data came from an Illumina HiSeq 2500. TCR beta libraries were prepared by quantitative 5'-RACE with molecular barcodes. Concerning the study's data processing: A new computational method based on a probabilistic model of VDJ rearrangement was used to identify disease-linked TCR variants. TCRdb took the public reads, trimmed them with fastp at Q25, ran MiXCR for clone calling and kept in-frame beta chains. CDR3 protein sequences are deduplicated, and each keeps its most common genes and DNA. In this record, the V and J calls reflect TCRdb's handling and not the investigators' own analysis. The sample profile shows 200,000 to 250,000 distinct CDR3 sequences; 8% to 11% of them were found once. Jointly, the top ten make up about a fifth of the sample. V is pared back by 7 bases and J by 4 bases, with 19 bases lying between the germline termini. CDR1 and CDR2, looked up from the germline V gene, are MNHNS and SASEGT. CDR3 length: 15 amino acids, cysteine to phenylalanine. Only the CDR3 region is kept as DNA, spanning 45 bases read in frame from base 1.

The specimen was blood, either unsorted or a sorted T cell fraction (not recorded which). The chain is encoded by TRBV6-1 joined to TRBJ1-2; no D gene call is confident. The receptor comes from a male donor with ankylosing spondylitis or in good health (not recorded which). DNA sequence: TGTGCCAGCACCCCCGGCCCAAATGGATCCTATGGCTACACCTTC. Its coded protein is CASTPGPNGSYGYTF.